The clone carrying this T cell receptor beta chain was detected only once. What it binds is not known. The data stem from a study of shared clonotypes between healthy human individuals. Findings and caveats of the study: Among donors, the sharing of clonotypes was expected to be influenced by sequencing depth. Unshared clonotypes carried lower generation probabilities than those common to all four donors. Rarefaction curves obtained for sorted subsets showed sequencing incomplete despite large depth.

Some clones are missing from TCRdb's copy, which holds only in-frame ones; the method was immunoSEQ multiplex PCR. The table has 1 million to 1.2 million clones, 60% to 85% seen once. Trimming removed 2 bases from V and 4 bases from J, with 7 bases in between. From germline, CDR1 is SGHTA and CDR2 FQGNSA. There are 13 residues in the CDR3. The sequence was collected from a man younger than 35 in good health. Some clones in this sample may be carry-over from other donors' samples. The rearrangement joins TRBV7-2 to TRBJ2-3; D remains ambiguous. Sequencing was carried out using memory CD4+ T cells from PBMCs. Subset indicated: CD45RA-negative fraction. For the CDR3, the DNA is TGTGCCAGCAGCTTAACCAGGTCAGATACGCAGTATTTT. It specifies CASSLTRSDTQYF. Filled out from reference TRBV7-2 and TRBJ2-3, the complete variable domain reads GAGVSQSPSNKVTEKGKDVELRCDPISGHTALYWYRQSLGQGLEFLIYFQGNSAPDKSGLPSDRFSAERTGGSVSTLTIQRTQQEDSAVYLCASSLTRSDTQYFGPGTRLTVL.